The T cell receptor beta chain described here comes from a study of T cell clonotyping in hematopoietic cell transplantation. As for time point: recipient sample about 28 days before transplant, after cytoreduction. Comments on this clone: Its antigen is undetermined.

CDR1 LGHNA and CDR2 YSLEER come from the germline V gene. With 1 base removed from V and 7 bases from J, the gap between germline ends came to 13 bases. The CDR3 length is 15 residues. Clones were sequenced by immunoSEQ multiplex PCR, and TCRdb holds only the in-frame ones, with some missing. The data hold around 40,000 clones, with 85% to 95% observed a single time. Findings of the study overall: Recipient TCR diversity dropped after transplant; expanded clonotypes rose from day 30 to 180.

The source is a man aged 40-50 years with chronic myeloid leukemia. Some clones in this sample may be carry-over from other donors' samples. The material was peripheral blood mononuclear cells, obtained before stem cell transplant. This rearrangement joins TRBV4-3 to TRBJ2-2; tentatively, D is TRBD1 (6 bases). The CDR3 sequence: CASSQARQADGELFF. The CDR3 DNA reads as TGCGCCAGCAGCCAAGCTAGACAGGCGGACGGGGAGCTGTTTTTT.